Below, 18 T cell receptor beta chains from the same sample are listed, as sequenced in a study of human T cells and chemical hapten exposure listed by TCRdb under 2021. The library was obtained by RACE. The sequencing machine was a NextSeq 500. In-frame beta chains were kept once TCRdb had trimmed the public reads at Q25 with fastp and called clones with MiXCR. Records with the same CDR3 protein are collapsed into one entry carrying the most frequent genes and DNA. Recorded for this sample are 95,000 or so distinct CDR3 sequences; roughly 11% of them occurred a single time. The ten most abundant clones make up more than 3% of the sample. What this sample's time point label stands for: patch test 2, 6 weeks after DPC sensitization. The sample's treatment or condition, from its label and the paper: therapeutic diphenylcyclopropenone sensitization with weekly scalp DPC. The sequencing here drew on whole blood, taken in connection with sensitization to the hapten diphenylcyclopropenone (DPC). The receptors come from a middle-aged woman with alopecia areata. Some clones in this sample may be carry-over from other donors' samples.

The chain carries TRBV3-1 and TRBJ1-2, with D perhaps TRBD1 (5 bases). Trimming shortened V by 0 bases and J by 8 bases, and 16 bases separated the two germline ends. Germline V gene data show CDR1 as LGHDT and CDR2 as YNNKEL (reference sequence). This CDR3 has 15 amino acids. The CDR3, as DNA: TGTGCCAGCAGCCAAGATACGACGGGGCGCAGCGGCTACACCTTC. Translation: CASSQDTTGRSGYTF.

This clonotype was observed many times. V gene TRBV7-9 combines with J gene TRBJ1-2, with a possible D match to TRBD1 (5 bases). This CDR3 is 17 amino acids long. CDR1 is SEHNR and CDR2 is FQNEAQ in the germline V gene (reference sequence). Trimming pared 5 bases from V and 2 bases from J, leaving 21 bases between. CDR3 in DNA: TGTGCCAGCAGCCCCCCTCCCTGGGGGACTGGCAACTATGGCTACACCTTC. Translation: CASSPPPWGTGNYGYTF.

This clonotype has a count of ten or more. The V call is TRBV12-3 or TRBV12-4, the J call TRBJ2-1; TRBD2 matches 12 bases. This CDR3 has 16 residues. The J segment lost 7 bases and the V segment lost 5 bases, leaving 9 bases of the junction unmatched. CDR3 DNA sequence: TGTGCCAGCAGTACATCTAGCGGGGGGGTTAGGAATGAGCAGTTCTTC. This gives the protein CASSTSSGGVRNEQFF.

This clonotype was seen ten or more times. The V call is TRBV2, the J call TRBJ1-1; D is possibly TRBD1 (5 bases). Trimming took off 5 bases at V and 4 bases at J, with 8 bases between the two ends. Germline CDR1 SNHLY, CDR2 FYNNEI. The CDR3 is 12 amino acids. The DNA for the CDR3 is TGTGCCAGCAGTCAGAGGGGCACTGAAGCTTTCTTT. Protein product: CASSQRGTEAFF.

This clonotype has at least ten counts. V is TRBV20-1 and J is TRBJ1-6; D not resolved. This CDR3 comprises 13 residues. V was trimmed by 6 bases and J by 7 bases, leaving 13 bases between them. Germline V lookup: CDR1 DFQATT, CDR2 SNEGSKA (reference sequence). The CDR3 loop is CSARKTGNSPLHF. DNA for the CDR3: TGCAGTGCGAGAAAGACCGGGAATTCACCCCTCCACTTT.

This clonotype appeared a few times. At one end the junction does not follow the germline gene, possibly because of a read error. The V call is TRBV28, the J call TRBJ2-2, with D maybe TRBD2 (5 bases). The CDR3 sequence is 16 residues long. Germline V lookup: CDR1 MDHEN, CDR2 SYDVKM. The CDR3 here is CASSLGDLGPTGELSF. The CDR3 nucleotides read TGTGCCAGCAGTTTAGGAGATTTAGGTCCCACCGGGGAGCTGTCTTTT.

The V and J genes are TRBV5-1 and TRBJ2-1, with 8 bases that match TRBD2. This CDR3 contains 15 residues. The germline gives CDR1 SGHRS, CDR2 YFSETQ. V gave up 0 bases and J gave up 5 bases; unmatched junction bases: 4. CDR3 amino acids: CASSLEGTRHNEQFF. The DNA for the CDR3 is TGCGCCAGCAGCTTGGAAGGGACTAGACACAATGAGCAGTTCTTC.

This clonotype has a handful of counts. CDR3 DNA sequence: TGCGCCAGCAGCCAAGTAATCGCCGGGGCGCACAATGAGCAGTTCTTC. Protein sequence: CASSQVIAGAHNEQFF. The J gene is TRBJ2-1, the V gene TRBV4-1, with D perhaps TRBD1 or TRBD2 (5 bases each). V gave up 1 base and J gave up 5 bases, with 15 bases separating them. Germline CDR1 reads MGHRA; CDR2 reads YSYEKL. The CDR3 is 16 amino acids.

This clonotype appeared many times. The chain has TRBV28 and TRBJ1-2; 11 nucleotides align to TRBD1. Germline CDR1 reads MDHEN; CDR2 reads SYDVKM. The CDR3 is 14 residues long. After removal of 5 bases from V and 3 bases from J, the junction contained 2 bases not matched to a gene. DNA for the CDR3: TGTGCCAGCAGTCGGACAGGGGGCGACTATGGCTACACCTTC. Translation: CASSRTGGDYGYTF.

This clonotype was seen a handful of times. The rearrangement uses TRBV30 and TRBJ2-4, with D possibly matching TRBD2 (6 bases). V lost 4 bases, J lost 6 bases, and 22 bases lay in between. Germline V lookup: CDR1 GTSNPN, CDR2 SVGIG (reference sequence). This CDR3 is built from 16 residues. The CDR3 DNA reads TGTGCCTGGAAACGTGAAGGGGAGGCTTCGGGAAACATTCAGTACTTC. It encodes CAWKREGEASGNIQYF. Full variable domain (outside the CDR3, taken from reference TRBV30 and TRBJ2-4): SQTIHQWPATLVQPVGSPLSLECTVEGTSNPNLYWYRQAAGRGLQLLFYSVGIGQISSEVPQNLSASRPQDRQFILSSKKLLLSDSGFYLCAWKREGEASGNIQYFGAGTRLSVL.

This clonotype has only a few counts. The V and J genes are TRBV7-6 and TRBJ1-6; D unclear. Germline CDR1 reads SGHVS; CDR2 reads FNYEAQ. V shed 2 bases and J shed 3 bases, with 8 bases lying between them. The CDR3 runs to 15 residues. The CDR3 sequence: CASSLIGGYNSPLHF. CDR3 bases: TGTGCCAGCAGCTTAATCGGTGGCTATAATTCACCCCTCCACTTT.

This clonotype was detected ten times or more. The junction shows a germline mismatch at one end, possibly a read error. The chain recombines TRBV20-1 with TRBJ2-7; 12 bases align to TRBD2. This CDR3 has 14 residues. Germline V gene data show CDR1 as DFQATT and CDR2 as SNEGSKA (reference sequence). This CDR3 reads CSAPPGLAGPLTTF. CDR3 coding DNA: TGCAGTGCTCCCCCGGGACTAGCGGGCCCCCTAACCACCTTC.

A few counts support this clonotype. This chain connects TRBV30 to TRBJ1-1, with D unclear. This CDR3 is built from 13 residues. Germline CDR1 and CDR2: GTSNPN and SVGIG (reference sequence). Trimming removed 4 bases at V and 0 bases at J, with 9 bases between. The CDR3 reads CAWTPGLNTEAFF. For the CDR3, the DNA is TGTGCCTGGACCCCAGGTCTGAACACTGAAGCTTTCTTT. The full variable domain, completed using reference TRBV30 and TRBJ1-1, is SQTIHQWPATLVQPVGSPLSLECTVEGTSNPNLYWYRQAAGRGLQLLFYSVGIGQISSEVPQNLSASRPQDRQFILSSKKLLLSDSGFYLCAWTPGLNTEAFFGQGTRLTVV.

The chain joins TRBV12-3 or TRBV12-4 to TRBJ2-7, with TRBD2 matching over 8 bases. J was trimmed by 0 bases and V by 4 bases; bases with no gene match: 2. There are 14 residues in the CDR3. The CDR3 is CASSSLAASYEQYF. The CDR3 DNA follows: TGTGCCAGCAGTTCACTAGCGGCCTCCTACGAGCAGTACTTC.

This clonotype was counted many times. The chain is built from TRBV7-2 and TRBJ2-1; TRBD1 is a possible D gene (5 bases). Trimming removed 4 bases at V and 9 bases at J, with 16 bases between. This CDR3 has 14 residues. Germline CDR1 and CDR2: SGHTA and FQGNSA. The CDR3 loop reads CASSSATGRSEQFF. CDR3 sequence (DNA): TGTGCCAGCAGCTCCGCCACAGGTCGGTCTGAGCAGTTCTTC.

This clonotype has just a few counts. The V and J genes are TRBV7-6 and TRBJ2-7, with 10 bases that match TRBD2. The CDR3 has 14 amino acids. Germline-derived CDR1 and CDR2 are SGHVS and FNYEAQ. Germline trimming cut 3 bases from V and 6 bases from J; bases unmatched to any gene: 5. The CDR3 loop is CASSFSGGAGEQYF. In DNA form, the CDR3 reads TGTGCCAGCAGCTTCAGCGGGGGGGCAGGCGAGCAGTACTTC.

This chain links TRBV20-1 with TRBJ2-2; 9 bases match TRBD1. The length of the CDR3 is 14 residues. Germline trimming cut 3 bases from V and 6 bases from J; bases unmatched to any gene: 5. The V gene's germline CDR1 is DFQATT and CDR2 SNEGSKA (reference sequence). CDR3 DNA: TGCAGTGCTAGGCCGGGACAGGGTGCCGGGGAGCTGTTTTTT. Its translation: CSARPGQGAGELFF.

This clonotype was seen ten or more times. The CDR3 region is CASSAPRGGYQETQYF. The DNA for the CDR3 is TGTGCCAGCAGTGCCCCACGCGGGGGATACCAAGAGACCCAGTACTTC. The chain links TRBV28 to TRBJ2-5; the match to TRBD2 covers 7 bases. The CDR3 spans 16 residues. Losses at the gene ends were 5 bases for V and 0 bases for J; bases not matched to a gene: 9. The germline V gene encodes CDR1 MDHEN and CDR2 SYDVKM.